The source of this T cell receptor (beta chain) is a study of T-cell reconstitution after alpha-beta-depleted transplantation in children. Study outcomes and limitations: At one year after transplant, newly produced T cells mostly accounted for T-cell counts and diversity. Surviving recipient T cells and thymic progenitors underlay high day-60 TCRbeta diversity in some patients. Two months or so post-transplant, alpha-beta T cells reportedly derived from several hundred expanded graft clones.

This CDR3 is 13 amino acids long. Germline CDR1 MNHEY, CDR2 SMNVEV (reference sequence). Trimming cost V 6 bases and J 11 bases; bases outside gene matches: 7. Of note for this clonotype: Its antigen is not known.

TCRbeta library preparation incorporated unique molecular identifiers. Each CDR3 protein is one row after TCRdb ran MiXCR on the PCR reads. Here the sample spans over 150,000 distinct CDR3 sequences, roughly 6.6% being singletons. The rearrangement joins TRBV27 to TRBJ1-1; 12 positions match TRBD1. The material was PBMCs, obtained before TCRalphabeta/CD19-depleted stem cell transplant. The source is a boy aged 2-9 years with acute lymphoblastic leukemia, due to receive a stem cell transplant. In DNA, the CDR3 is TGTGCCAGCAGCCCCGGGACAGGGGGCTTTGCTTTCTTT. Residues: CASSPGTGGFAFF.